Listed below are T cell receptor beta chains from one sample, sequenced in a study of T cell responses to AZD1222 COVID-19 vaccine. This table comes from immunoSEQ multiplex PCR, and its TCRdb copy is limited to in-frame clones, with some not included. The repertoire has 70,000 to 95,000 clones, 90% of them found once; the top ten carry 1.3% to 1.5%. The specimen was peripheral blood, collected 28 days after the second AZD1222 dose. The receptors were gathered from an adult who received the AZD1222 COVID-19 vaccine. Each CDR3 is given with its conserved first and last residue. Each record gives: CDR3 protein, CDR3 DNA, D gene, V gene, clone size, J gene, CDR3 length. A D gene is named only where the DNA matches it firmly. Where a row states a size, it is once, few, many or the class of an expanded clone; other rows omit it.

CASSPSGGRPDTQYF	TGTGCCAGCAGTCCCAGCGGGGGGCGCCCAGATACGCAGTATTTT	TRBD2	TRBV2	.	TRBJ2-3	15
CASSLQGNNSPLHF	TGTGCCAGCAGCCTCCAGGGGAATAATTCACCCCTCCACTTT	.	TRBV7-9	few	TRBJ1-6	14
CAISLAPGIGMNTEAFF	TGTGCCATCAGTCTAGCCCCGGGAATTGGGATGAACACTGAAGCTTTCTTT	.	TRBV10-3	.	TRBJ1-1	17
CASSFGQGNTIYF	TGTGCCAGCAGCTTCGGACAGGGGAACACCATATATTTT	TRBD1	TRBV7-3	once	TRBJ1-3	13
CASSLVGSGFNQPQHF	TGTGCCAGCAGCTTAGTGGGGTCAGGGTTCAATCAGCCCCAGCATTTT	.	TRBV7-2	.	TRBJ1-5	16
CASSQGGQSAYEQYF	TGCGCCAGCAGCCAAGGGGGACAGAGCGCCTACGAGCAGTACTTC	TRBD1	TRBV4-1	.	TRBJ2-7	15
CASSVRASNQPQHF	TGTGCCAGCTCCGTCAGGGCTAGCAATCAGCCCCAGCATTTT	.	TRBV27	.	TRBJ1-5	14
CASISWASGRTGELFF	TGTGCCAGCATCTCATGGGCTAGCGGGAGGACCGGGGAGCTGTTTTTT	TRBD2	TRBV5-7	.	TRBJ2-2	16
CASSYSWGRDTQYF	TGTGCCAGCAGTTACTCGTGGGGGCGAGATACGCAGTATTTT	.	TRBV6-2/TRBV6-3	.	TRBJ2-3	14
CASSFEWDPITDTQYF	TGTGCCAGCAGTTTCGAATGGGACCCAATCACAGATACGCAGTATTTT	.	TRBV27	few	TRBJ2-3	16
CATSSRGLAGIQGETQYF	TGTGCCACCAGCAGTCGGGGACTAGCGGGGATCCAGGGGGAGACCCAGTACTTC	TRBD2	TRBV15	.	TRBJ2-5	18
CASSFGGTDTQYF	TGCGCCAGCAGCTTTGGAGGTACAGATACGCAGTATTTT	.	TRBV5-1	.	TRBJ2-3	13
CASSKEETGKGRNTGELFF	TGTGCCAGCAGCAAAGAGGAGACAGGGAAGGGCAGGAACACCGGGGAGCTGTTTTTT	.	TRBV21-1	.	TRBJ2-2	19
CASSPMVGTGDTEAFF	TGTGCCAGCTCACCGATGGTTGGGACAGGGGACACTGAAGCTTTCTTT	TRBD1	TRBV18	.	TRBJ1-1	16
CASSVQGNSYNEQFF	TGTGCCAGCAGCGTACAGGGGAACTCCTACAATGAGCAGTTCTTC	TRBD1	TRBV2	.	TRBJ2-1	15
CASSFGWTGVSYEQYF	TGTGCCAGCAGCTTCGGTTGGACAGGGGTCTCCTACGAGCAGTACTTC	TRBD1	TRBV7-9	.	TRBJ2-7	16
CASKGERSEKLFF	TGTGCCAGTAAGGGGGAGCGGTCCGAAAAACTGTTTTTT	.	TRBV19	.	TRBJ1-4	13
CATSRDPLVEYEQFF	TGTGCCACCAGCAGAGATCCCCTAGTGGAGTATGAGCAGTTCTTC	.	TRBV15	.	TRBJ2-1	15
CASSHRQGLNTEAFF	TGTGCCAGCAGCCATCGACAGGGTTTGAACACTGAAGCTTTCTTT	TRBD1	TRBV4-2	.	TRBJ1-1	15
CASSFGDSPAYGYTF	TGTGCCAGCAGCTTCGGGGACAGCCCAGCCTATGGCTACACCTTC	TRBD1	TRBV7-2	.	TRBJ1-2	15
CASSLGGGSYGYTF	TGTGCCAGCAGCTTGGGAGGGGGGAGCTATGGCTACACCTTC	.	TRBV7-8	.	TRBJ1-2	14
CASSPTGVKYDEQYF	TGTGCCAGCAGTCCCACAGGGGTGAAGTATGACGAGCAGTACTTC	TRBD1	TRBV28	.	TRBJ2-7	15
CASSLKMNTEAFF	TGTGCCAGCAGCCTTAAGATGAACACTGAAGCTTTCTTT	.	TRBV3-1/TRBV3-2	.	TRBJ1-1	13
CASSLGATNEKLFF	TGTGCCAGCAGCCTGGGAGCAACTAATGAAAAACTGTTTTTT	.	TRBV3-1/TRBV3-2	once	TRBJ1-4	14
CASSLVPGRGNTEAFF	TGTGCCAGCAGCTTGGTTCCGGGGCGAGGGAACACTGAAGCTTTCTTT	.	TRBV5-6	.	TRBJ1-1	16
CAGGPGGATNEKLFF	TGTGCCGGAGGCCCGGGAGGCGCAACTAATGAAAAACTGTTTTTT	.	TRBV7-9	.	TRBJ1-4	15
CASLRGVWPQAFF	TGTGCCAGTCTCAGGGGGGTCTGGCCCCAAGCTTTCTTT	TRBD1	TRBV12-3/TRBV12-4	.	TRBJ1-1	13
CASSAPTDTQYF	TGCGCCAGCAGCGCACCTACAGATACGCAGTATTTT	.	TRBV5-1	.	TRBJ2-3	12
CASSETGADEQYF	TGTGCCAGCAGTGAGACAGGGGCGGACGAGCAGTACTTC	TRBD1	TRBV12-3/TRBV12-4	.	TRBJ2-7	13
CASSQDWLTGGKFGYTF	TGCGCCAGCAGCCAAGATTGGTTGACAGGGGGGAAATTTGGCTACACCTTC	TRBD1	TRBV4-1	.	TRBJ1-2	17
CASSLGTSGGIYEQYF	TGTGCCAGCAGCCTAGGGACTAGCGGGGGAATCTACGAGCAGTACTTC	TRBD2	TRBV7-2	.	TRBJ2-7	16
CASSEALETGEQYF	TGTGCCAGCAGTGAAGCTTTGGAAACAGGCGAGCAGTACTTC	.	TRBV2	.	TRBJ2-7	14
CASRPGGNEKLFF	TGTGCCAGCCGTCCAGGCGGAAATGAAAAACTGTTTTTT	.	TRBV3-1/TRBV3-2	.	TRBJ1-4	13
CASSQVEQGSPLHF	TGTGCCAGCAGCCAAGTGGAACAGGGATCACCCCTCCACTTT	.	TRBV3-1/TRBV3-2	.	TRBJ1-6	14
CASSIPGPQNSPLHF	TGTGCCAGCAGTATCCCGGGGCCCCAGAATTCACCCCTCCACTTT	.	TRBV6-5	once	TRBJ1-6	15
CASRASTNYEQYF	TGTGCCAGCAGGGCATCTACTAACTACGAGCAGTACTTC	.	TRBV9	.	TRBJ2-7	13
CASSHPPGASQSTDTQYF	TGCGCCAGCAGCCATCCCCCCGGCGCGAGCCAGAGCACAGATACGCAGTATTTT	.	TRBV4-1	.	TRBJ2-3	18
CAIRKSVGTEAFF	TGTGCCATAAGGAAGTCGGTAGGGACTGAAGCTTTCTTT	.	TRBV24-1	.	TRBJ1-1	13
CASSLGTGEKLFF	TGCGCCAGCAGCCTGGGGACGGGTGAAAAACTGTTTTTT	.	TRBV5-1	.	TRBJ1-4	13
CASRTGGYGYTF	TGTGCCAGCAGAACAGGGGGCTATGGCTACACCTTC	TRBD1	TRBV28	.	TRBJ1-2	12
CASSQDWQYNEKLFF	TGTGCCAGCAGCCAAGATTGGCAGTATAATGAAAAACTGTTTTTT	.	TRBV4-2	.	TRBJ1-4	15
CASSQDVRGNYGYTF	TGCGCCAGCAGCCAAGACGTCCGGGGAAACTATGGCTACACCTTC	.	TRBV4-3	.	TRBJ1-2	15
CASTGSSGNTIYF	TGTGCCAGCACTGGGAGCTCTGGAAACACCATATATTTT	.	TRBV6-5	.	TRBJ1-3	13
CASSKKGTGTNGYTF	TGTGCCAGCAGCAAAAAGGGGACAGGGACTAATGGCTACACCTTC	.	TRBV21-1	.	TRBJ1-2	15
CASSPRSGSYNEQFF	TGTGCCAGCAGTCCCCGATCGGGGTCCTACAATGAGCAGTTCTTC	.	TRBV27	.	TRBJ2-1	15
CASSENTDTQYF	TGTGCCAGCAGCGAGAACACAGATACGCAGTATTTT	.	TRBV6-5	.	TRBJ2-3	12